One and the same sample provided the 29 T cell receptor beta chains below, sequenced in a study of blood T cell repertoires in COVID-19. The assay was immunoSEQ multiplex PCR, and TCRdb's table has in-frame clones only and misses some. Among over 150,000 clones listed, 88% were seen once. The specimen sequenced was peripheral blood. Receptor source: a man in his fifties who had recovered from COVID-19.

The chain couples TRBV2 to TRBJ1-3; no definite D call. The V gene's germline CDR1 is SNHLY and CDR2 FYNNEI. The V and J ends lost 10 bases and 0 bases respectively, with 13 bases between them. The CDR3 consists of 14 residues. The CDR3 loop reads CAINSGFSGNTIYF. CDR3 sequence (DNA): TGTGCCATAAACTCCGGGTTCTCTGGAAACACCATATATTTT.

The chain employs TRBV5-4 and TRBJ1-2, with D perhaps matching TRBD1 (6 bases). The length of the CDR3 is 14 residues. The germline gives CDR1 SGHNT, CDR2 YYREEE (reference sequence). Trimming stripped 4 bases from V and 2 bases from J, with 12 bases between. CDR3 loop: CASSVQGLNYGYTF. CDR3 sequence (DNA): TGTGCCAGCAGCGTACAGGGTTTAAACTATGGCTACACCTTC.

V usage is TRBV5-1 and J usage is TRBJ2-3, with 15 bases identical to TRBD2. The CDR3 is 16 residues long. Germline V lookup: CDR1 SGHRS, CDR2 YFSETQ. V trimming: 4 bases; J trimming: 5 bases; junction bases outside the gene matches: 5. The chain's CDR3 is CASSGLAGGPGDTQYF. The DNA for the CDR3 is TGCGCCAGCAGCGGACTAGCGGGAGGGCCCGGAGATACGCAGTATTTT.

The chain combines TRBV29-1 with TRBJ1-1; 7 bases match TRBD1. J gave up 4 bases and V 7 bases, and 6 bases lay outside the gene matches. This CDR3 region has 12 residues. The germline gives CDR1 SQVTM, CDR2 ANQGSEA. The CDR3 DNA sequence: TGCAGCGGGACAGGTTTAGGCACTGAAGCTTTCTTT. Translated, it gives CSGTGLGTEAFF.

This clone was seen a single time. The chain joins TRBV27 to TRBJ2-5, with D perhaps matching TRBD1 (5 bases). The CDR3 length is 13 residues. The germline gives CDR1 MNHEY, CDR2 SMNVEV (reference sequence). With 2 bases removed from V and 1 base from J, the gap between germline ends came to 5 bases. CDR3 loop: CASSLGAQETQYF. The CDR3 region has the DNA TGTGCCAGCAGTTTAGGGGCCCAAGAGACCCAGTACTTC.

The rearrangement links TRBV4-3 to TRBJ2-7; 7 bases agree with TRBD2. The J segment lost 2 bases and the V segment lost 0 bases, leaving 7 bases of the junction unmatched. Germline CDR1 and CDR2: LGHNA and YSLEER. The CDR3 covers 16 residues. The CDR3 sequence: CASSQDWGGVPYEQYF. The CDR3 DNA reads TGCGCCAGCAGCCAAGATTGGGGGGGGGTCCCCTACGAGCAGTACTTC.

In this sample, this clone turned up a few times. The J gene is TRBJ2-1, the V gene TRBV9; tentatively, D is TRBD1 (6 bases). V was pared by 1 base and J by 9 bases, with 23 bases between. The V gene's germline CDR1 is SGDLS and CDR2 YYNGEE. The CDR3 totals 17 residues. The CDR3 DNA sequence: TGTGCCAGCAGCGTATCACCGGACAGAATAAGTCTCGGTGAGCAGTTCTTC. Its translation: CASSVSPDRISLGEQFF. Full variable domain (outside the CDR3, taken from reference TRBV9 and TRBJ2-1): DSGVTQTPKHLITATGQRVTLRCSPRSGDLSVYWYQQSLDQGLQFLIQYYNGEERAKGNILERFSAQQFPDLHSELNLSSLELGDSALYFCASSVSPDRISLGEQFFGPGTRLTVL.

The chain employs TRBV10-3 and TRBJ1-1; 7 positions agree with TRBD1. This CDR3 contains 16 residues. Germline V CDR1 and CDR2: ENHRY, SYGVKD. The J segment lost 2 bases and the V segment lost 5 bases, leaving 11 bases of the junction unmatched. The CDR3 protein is CAISRDSRGKNTEAFF. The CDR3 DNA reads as TGTGCCATCAGTAGGGACAGTAGGGGAAAAAACACTGAAGCTTTCTTT.

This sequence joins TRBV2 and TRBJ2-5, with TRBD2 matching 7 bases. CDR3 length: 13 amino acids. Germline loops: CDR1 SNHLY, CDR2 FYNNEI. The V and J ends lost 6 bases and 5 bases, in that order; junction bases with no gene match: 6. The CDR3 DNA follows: TGTGCCAGCAGCCCGGGGGGTACGGAGACCCAGTACTTC. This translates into CASSPGGTETQYF.

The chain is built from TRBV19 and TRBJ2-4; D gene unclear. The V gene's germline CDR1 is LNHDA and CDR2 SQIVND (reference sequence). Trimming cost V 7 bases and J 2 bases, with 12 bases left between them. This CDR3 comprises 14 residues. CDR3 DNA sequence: TGTGCCAGTACGGCCGGCGGCACCAAAAACATTCAGTACTTC. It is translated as CASTAGGTKNIQYF.

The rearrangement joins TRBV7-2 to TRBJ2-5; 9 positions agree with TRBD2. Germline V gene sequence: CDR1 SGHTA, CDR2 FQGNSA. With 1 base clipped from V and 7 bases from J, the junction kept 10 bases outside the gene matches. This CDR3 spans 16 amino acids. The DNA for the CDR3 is TGTGCCAGCAGCTTAGTCCCTAGCGGGATAGAAGCGACCCAGTACTTC. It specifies CASSLVPSGIEATQYF.

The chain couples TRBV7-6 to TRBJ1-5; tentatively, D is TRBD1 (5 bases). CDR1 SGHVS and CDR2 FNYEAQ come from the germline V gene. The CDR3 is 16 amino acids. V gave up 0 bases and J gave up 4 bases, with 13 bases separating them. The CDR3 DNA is TGTGCCAGCAGCTTAGCGCCGGCAGGGACTAATCAGCCCCAGCATTTT. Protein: CASSLAPAGTNQPQHF.

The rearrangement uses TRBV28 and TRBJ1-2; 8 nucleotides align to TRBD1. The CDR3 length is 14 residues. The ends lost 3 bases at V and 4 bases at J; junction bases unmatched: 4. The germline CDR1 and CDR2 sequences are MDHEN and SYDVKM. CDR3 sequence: CASSFNRGGYGYTF. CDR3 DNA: TGTGCCAGCAGTTTTAACAGGGGGGGCTATGGCTACACCTTC.

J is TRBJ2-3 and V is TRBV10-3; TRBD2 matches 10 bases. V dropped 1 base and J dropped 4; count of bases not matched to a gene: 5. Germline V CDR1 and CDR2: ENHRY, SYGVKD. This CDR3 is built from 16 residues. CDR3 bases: TGTGCCATCAGTGAGTTGACTAGCGGGCGCGCAGATACGCAGTATTTT. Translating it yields CAISELTSGRADTQYF.

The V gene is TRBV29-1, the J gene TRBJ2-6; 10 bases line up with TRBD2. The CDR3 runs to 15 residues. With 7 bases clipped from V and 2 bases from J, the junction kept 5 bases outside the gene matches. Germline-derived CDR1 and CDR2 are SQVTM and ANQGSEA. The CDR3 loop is CSASGSAAGANVLTF. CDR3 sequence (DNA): TGCAGCGCTAGCGGGAGTGCAGCTGGGGCCAACGTCCTGACTTTC.

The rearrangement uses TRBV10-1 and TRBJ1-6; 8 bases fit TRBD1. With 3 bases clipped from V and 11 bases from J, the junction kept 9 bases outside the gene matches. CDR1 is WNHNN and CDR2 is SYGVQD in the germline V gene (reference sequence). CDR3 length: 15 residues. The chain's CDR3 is CASSESRTGTTPLHF. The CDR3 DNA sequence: TGCGCCAGCAGTGAATCAAGGACAGGGACAACACCCCTCCACTTT.

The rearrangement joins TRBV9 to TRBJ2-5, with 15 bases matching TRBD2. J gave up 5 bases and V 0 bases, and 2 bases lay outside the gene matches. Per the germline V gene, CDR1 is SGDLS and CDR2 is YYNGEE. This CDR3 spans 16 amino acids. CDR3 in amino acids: CASSVGGLAGGETQYF. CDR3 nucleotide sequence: TGTGCCAGCAGCGTAGGTGGACTAGCGGGAGGGGAGACCCAGTACTTC.

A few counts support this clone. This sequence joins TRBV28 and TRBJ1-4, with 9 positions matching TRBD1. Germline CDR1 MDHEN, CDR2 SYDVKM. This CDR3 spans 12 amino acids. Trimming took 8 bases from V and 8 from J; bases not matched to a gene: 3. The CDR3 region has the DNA TGTGCCAGCGGACAGGGGTACGAAAAACTGTTTTTT. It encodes CASGQGYEKLFF.

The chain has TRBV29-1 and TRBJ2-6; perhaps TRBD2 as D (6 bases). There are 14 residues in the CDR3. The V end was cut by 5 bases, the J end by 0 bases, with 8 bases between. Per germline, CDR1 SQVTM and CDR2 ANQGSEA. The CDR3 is CSVRGGSGANVLTF. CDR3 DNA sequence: TGCAGCGTTAGGGGAGGCTCTGGGGCCAACGTCCTGACTTTC.

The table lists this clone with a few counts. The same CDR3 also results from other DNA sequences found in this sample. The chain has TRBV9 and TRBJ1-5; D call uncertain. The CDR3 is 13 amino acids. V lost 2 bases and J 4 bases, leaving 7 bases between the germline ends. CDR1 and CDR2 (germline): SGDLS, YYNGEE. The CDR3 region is CASSVTLNQPQHF. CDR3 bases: TGTGCCAGCAGCGTGACATTGAATCAGCCCCAGCATTTT.

The CDR3 DNA reads TGTGCCAGCAGCTTAGTTCCAGGCCAACAAGAGACCCAGTACTTC. Translation gives CASSLVPGQQETQYF. V gene TRBV7-2 combines with J gene TRBJ2-5; D not certain. The CDR3 totals 15 residues. The germline V and J ends were trimmed by 1 base and 2 bases, with 11 bases remaining between them. The germline V gene has CDR1 SGHTA and CDR2 FQGNSA.

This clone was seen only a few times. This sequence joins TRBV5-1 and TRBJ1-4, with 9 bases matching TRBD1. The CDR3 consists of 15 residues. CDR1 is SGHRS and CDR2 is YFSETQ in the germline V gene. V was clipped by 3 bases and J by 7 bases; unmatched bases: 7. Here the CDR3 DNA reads TGCGCCAGCAGCTACAGAACAGGGGGCATTGAAAAACTGTTTTTT. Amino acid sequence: CASSYRTGGIEKLFF.

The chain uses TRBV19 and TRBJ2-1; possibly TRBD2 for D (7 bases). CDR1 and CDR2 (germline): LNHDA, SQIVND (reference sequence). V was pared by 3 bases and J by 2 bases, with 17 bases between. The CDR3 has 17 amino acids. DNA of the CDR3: TGTGCCAGTAGTATTTCAAGAGGCGGGGGCCCCTACAATGAGCAGTTCTTC. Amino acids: CASSISRGGGPYNEQFF.

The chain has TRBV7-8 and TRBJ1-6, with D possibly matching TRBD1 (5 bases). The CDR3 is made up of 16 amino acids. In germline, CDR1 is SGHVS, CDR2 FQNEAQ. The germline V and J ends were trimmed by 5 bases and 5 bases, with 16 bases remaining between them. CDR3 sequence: CASSPTTRGNNSPLHF. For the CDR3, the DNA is TGTGCCAGCAGCCCTACGACACGGGGGAATAATTCACCCCTCCACTTT.

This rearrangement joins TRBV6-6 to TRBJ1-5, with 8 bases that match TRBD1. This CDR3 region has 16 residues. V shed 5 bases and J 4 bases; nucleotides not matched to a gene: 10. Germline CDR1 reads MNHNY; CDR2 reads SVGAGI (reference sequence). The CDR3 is CASSPQDRVRNQPQHF. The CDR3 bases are TGTGCCAGCAGTCCCCAGGACAGGGTCAGAAATCAGCCCCAGCATTTT.

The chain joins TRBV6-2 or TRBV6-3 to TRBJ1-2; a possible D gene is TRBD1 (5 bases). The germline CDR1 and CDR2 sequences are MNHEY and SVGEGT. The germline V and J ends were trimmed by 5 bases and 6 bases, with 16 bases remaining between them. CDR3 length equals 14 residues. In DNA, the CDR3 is TGTGCCAGCAGTCCACCGCCAGGGAGGCATGGCTACACCTTC. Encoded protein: CASSPPPGRHGYTF.

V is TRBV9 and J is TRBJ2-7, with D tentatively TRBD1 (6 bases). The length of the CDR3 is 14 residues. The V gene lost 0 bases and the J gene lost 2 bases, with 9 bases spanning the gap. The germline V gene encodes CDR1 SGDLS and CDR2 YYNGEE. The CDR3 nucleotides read TGTGCCAGCAGCGTAGCAGGGGATACCTACGAGCAGTACTTC. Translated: CASSVAGDTYEQYF.

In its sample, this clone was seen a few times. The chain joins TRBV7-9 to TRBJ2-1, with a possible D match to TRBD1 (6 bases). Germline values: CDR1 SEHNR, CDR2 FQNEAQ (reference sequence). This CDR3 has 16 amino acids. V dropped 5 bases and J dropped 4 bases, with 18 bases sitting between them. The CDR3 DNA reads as TGTGCCAGCAGCGTCACGAAGGACAGCGAGTACAATGAGCAGTTCTTC. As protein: CASSVTKDSEYNEQFF. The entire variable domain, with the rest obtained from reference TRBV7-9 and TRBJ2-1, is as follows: DTGVSQNPRHKITKRGQNVTFRCDPISEHNRLYWYRQTLGQGPEFLTYFQNEAQLEKSRLLSDRFSAERPKGSFSTLEIQRTEQGDSAMYLCASSVTKDSEYNEQFFGPGTRLTVL.

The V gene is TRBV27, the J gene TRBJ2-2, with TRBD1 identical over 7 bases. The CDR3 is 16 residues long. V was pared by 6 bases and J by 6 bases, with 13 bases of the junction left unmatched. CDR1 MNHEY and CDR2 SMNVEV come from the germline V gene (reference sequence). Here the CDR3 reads CASRLTGLSRAGELFF. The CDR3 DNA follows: TGTGCCAGCAGACTGACAGGGCTTAGTAGGGCCGGGGAGCTGTTTTTT.